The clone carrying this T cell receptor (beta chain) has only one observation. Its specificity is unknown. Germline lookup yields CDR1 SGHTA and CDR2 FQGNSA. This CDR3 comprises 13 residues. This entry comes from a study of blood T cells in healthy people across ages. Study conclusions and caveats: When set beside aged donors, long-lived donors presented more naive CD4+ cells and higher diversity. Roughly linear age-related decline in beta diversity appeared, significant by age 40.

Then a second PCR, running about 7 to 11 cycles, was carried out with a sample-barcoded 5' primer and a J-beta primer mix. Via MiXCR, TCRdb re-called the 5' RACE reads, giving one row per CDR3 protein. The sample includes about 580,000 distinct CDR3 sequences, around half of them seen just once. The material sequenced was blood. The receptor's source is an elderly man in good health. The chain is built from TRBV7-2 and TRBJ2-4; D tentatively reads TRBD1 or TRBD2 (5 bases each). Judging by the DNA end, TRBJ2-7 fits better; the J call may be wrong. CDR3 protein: CASSLLQRGEQYF. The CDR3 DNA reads TGTGCCAGCAGCCTACTCCAGAGGGGCGAGCAGTACTTC.